These 2 T cell receptor beta chains originate from one sample sequenced in a study of T cell responses to AZD1222 COVID-19 vaccine (dated by TCRdb to the early 2020s). Libraries were made using the immunoSEQ multiplex PCR assay. The immuneACCESS repertoire file appears here via TCRdb, limited to in-frame rearrangements. These files lack a portion of the clones; in checked studies, under half of the deficit traces to unresolved V genes, and the cause of the others is not known. The sample table holds about 99,000 clones, of which roughly nine tenths were seen once. The top ten clones comprise just under 3% of the sample. This specimen's time point label, interpreted: baseline before first vaccination. The sample was peripheral blood, taken on day 0 of AZD1222 vaccination. These receptors came from an adult in good health.

V is TRBV18 and J is TRBJ2-2; 7 bases are shared with TRBD2. There are 18 residues in the CDR3. V was clipped by 1 base and J by 2 bases; unmatched bases: 10. Germline V lookup: CDR1 KGHSH, CDR2 LQKENI. The CDR3: CASSPLPPSGANTGELFF. The DNA for the CDR3 is TGTGCCAGCTCACCACTTCCCCCCAGCGGGGCAAACACCGGGGAGCTGTTTTTT.

The CDR3 DNA sequence: TGCGCCAGCAGCTCCCTAAGGGGGACTAGCGGGGGCGACGAGCAGTACTTC. Protein product: CASSSLRGTSGGDEQYF. This chain joins TRBV5-1 and TRBJ2-7; TRBD2 matches 14 bases. CDR1 and CDR2 (germline): SGHRS, YFSETQ. The V gene end was trimmed by 3 bases and the J gene end by 5 bases; junction bases not matched to a gene: 10. This CDR3 is built from 17 residues.